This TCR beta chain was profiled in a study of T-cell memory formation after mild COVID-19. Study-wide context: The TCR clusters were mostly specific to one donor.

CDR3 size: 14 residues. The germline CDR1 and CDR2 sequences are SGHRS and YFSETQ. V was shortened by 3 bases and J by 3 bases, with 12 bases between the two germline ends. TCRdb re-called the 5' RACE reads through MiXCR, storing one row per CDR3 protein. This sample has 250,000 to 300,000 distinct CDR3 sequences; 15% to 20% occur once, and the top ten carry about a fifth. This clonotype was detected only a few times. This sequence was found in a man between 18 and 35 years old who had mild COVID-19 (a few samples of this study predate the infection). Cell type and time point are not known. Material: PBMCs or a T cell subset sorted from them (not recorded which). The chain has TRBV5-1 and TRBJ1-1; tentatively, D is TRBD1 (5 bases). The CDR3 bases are TGCGCCAGCAGCTCAGGGACGGGGCACACTGAAGCTTTCTTT. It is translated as CASSSGTGHTEAFF.